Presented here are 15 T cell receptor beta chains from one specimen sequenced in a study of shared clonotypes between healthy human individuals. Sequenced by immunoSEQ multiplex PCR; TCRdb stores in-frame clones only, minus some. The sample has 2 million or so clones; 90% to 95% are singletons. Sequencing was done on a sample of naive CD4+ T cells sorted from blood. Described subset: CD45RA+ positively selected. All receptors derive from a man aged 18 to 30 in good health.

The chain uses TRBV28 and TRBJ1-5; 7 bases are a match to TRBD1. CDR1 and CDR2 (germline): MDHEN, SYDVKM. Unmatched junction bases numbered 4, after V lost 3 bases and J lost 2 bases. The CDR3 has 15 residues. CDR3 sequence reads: CASSFPTGGNQPQHF. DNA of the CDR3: TGTGCCAGCAGTTTCCCTACAGGGGGCAATCAGCCCCAGCATTTT.

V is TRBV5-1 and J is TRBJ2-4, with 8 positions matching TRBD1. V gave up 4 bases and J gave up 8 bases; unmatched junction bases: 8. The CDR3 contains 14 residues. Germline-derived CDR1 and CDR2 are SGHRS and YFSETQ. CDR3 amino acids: CASSPRTGMDIQYF. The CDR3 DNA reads TGCGCCAGCAGCCCACGGACAGGGATGGACATTCAGTACTTC.

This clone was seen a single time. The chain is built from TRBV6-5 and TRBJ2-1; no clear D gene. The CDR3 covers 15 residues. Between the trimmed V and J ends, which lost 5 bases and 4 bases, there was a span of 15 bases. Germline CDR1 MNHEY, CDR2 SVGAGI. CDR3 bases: TGTGCCAGCAGTCGAGAGGCCTTTCTTTACAATGAGCAGTTCTTC. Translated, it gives CASSREAFLYNEQFF.

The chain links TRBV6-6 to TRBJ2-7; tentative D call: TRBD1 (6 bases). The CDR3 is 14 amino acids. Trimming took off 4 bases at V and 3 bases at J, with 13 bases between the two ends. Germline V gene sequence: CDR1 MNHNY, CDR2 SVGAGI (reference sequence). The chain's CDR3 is CASSSYRENYEQYF. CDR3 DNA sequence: TGTGCCAGCAGTTCATACAGGGAAAACTACGAGCAGTACTTC.

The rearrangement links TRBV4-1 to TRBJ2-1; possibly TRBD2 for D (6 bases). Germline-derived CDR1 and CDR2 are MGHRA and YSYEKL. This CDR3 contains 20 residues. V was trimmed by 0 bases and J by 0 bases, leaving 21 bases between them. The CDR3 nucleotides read TGCGCCAGCAGCCAAGATCGTAGGGGACCGGGAGCATACTCCTACAATGAGCAGTTCTTC. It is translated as CASSQDRRGPGAYSYNEQFF.

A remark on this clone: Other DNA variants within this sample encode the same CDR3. The CDR3: CASSSTGAAYEQYF. The CDR3 nucleotides are TGTGCCAGCAGCTCGACAGGGGCCGCCTACGAGCAGTACTTC. J is TRBJ2-7 and V is TRBV7-9, with TRBD1 identical over 8 bases. Germline lookup yields CDR1 SEHNR and CDR2 FQNEAQ (reference sequence). This CDR3 has 14 residues. With 4 bases clipped from V and 2 bases from J, the junction kept 4 bases outside the gene matches.

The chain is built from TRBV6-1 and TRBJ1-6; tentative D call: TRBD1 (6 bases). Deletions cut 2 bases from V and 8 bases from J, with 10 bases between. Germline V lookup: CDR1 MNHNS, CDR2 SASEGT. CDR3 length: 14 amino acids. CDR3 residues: CASSETGRYSPLHF. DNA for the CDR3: TGTGCCAGCAGTGAAACAGGGAGGTATTCACCCCTCCACTTT.

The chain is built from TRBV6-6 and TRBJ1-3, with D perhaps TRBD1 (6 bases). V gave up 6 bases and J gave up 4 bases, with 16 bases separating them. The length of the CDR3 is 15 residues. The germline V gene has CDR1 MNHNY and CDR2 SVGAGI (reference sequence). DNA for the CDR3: TGTGCCAGCAGACCGCAGGGGAAGGACGGAAACACCATATATTTT. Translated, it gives CASRPQGKDGNTIYF.

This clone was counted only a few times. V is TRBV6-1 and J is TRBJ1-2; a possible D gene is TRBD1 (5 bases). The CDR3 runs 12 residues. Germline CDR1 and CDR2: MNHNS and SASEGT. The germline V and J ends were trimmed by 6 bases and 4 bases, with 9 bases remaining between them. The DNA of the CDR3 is TGTGCCAGCAGGAGGGGACTCTATGGCTACACCTTC. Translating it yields CASRRGLYGYTF.

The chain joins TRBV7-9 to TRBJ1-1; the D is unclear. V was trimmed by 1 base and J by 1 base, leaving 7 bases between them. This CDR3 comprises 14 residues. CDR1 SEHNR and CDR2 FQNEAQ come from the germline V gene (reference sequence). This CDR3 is CASSLDAGNTEAFF. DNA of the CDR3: TGTGCCAGCAGCTTAGATGCTGGGAACACTGAAGCTTTCTTT.

The CDR3 DNA reads TGTGCCAGTCCCGGAGGGACAGGGCGGAGAAATCAGCCCCAGCATTTT. Its translation is CASPGGTGRRNQPQHF. The rearrangement links TRBV19 to TRBJ1-5; 9 positions agree with TRBD1. The ends lost 8 bases at V and 4 bases at J; junction bases unmatched: 12. The CDR3 sequence is 16 residues long. Per germline, CDR1 LNHDA and CDR2 SQIVND (reference sequence). Drawing the rest from reference TRBV19 and TRBJ1-5, the complete variable domain is DGGITQSPKYLFRKEGQNVTLSCEQNLNHDAMYWYRQDPGQGLRLIYYSQIVNDFQKGDIAEGYSVSREKKESFPLTVTSAQKNPTAFYLCASPGGTGRRNQPQHFGDGTRLSIL.

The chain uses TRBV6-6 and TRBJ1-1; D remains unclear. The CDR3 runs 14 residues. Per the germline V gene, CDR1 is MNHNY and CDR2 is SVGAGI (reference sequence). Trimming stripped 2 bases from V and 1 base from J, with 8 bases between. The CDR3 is CASSYAERNTEAFF. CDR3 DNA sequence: TGTGCCAGCAGTTACGCCGAACGGAACACTGAAGCTTTCTTT.

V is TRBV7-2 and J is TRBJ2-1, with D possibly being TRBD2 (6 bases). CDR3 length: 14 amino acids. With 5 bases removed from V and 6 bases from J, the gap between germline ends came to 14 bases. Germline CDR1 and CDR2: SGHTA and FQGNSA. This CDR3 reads CASSPRQTSNEQFF. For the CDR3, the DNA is TGTGCCAGCAGCCCCCGGCAGACTAGCAATGAGCAGTTCTTC.

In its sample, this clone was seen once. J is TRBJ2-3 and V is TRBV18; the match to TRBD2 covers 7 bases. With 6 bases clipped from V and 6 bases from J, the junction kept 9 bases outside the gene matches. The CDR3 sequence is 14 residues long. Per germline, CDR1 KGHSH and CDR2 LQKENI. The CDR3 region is CASSSTSTTDTQYF. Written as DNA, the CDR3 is TGTGCCAGCTCCTCGACTAGCACCACCGATACGCAGTATTTT.

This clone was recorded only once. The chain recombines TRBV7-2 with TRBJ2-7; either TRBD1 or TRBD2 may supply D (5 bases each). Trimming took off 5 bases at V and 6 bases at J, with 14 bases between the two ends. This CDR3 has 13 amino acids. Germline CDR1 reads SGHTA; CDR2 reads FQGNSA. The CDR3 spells CASSQTWGTEQYF. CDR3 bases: TGTGCCAGCAGCCAGACCTGGGGGACCGAGCAGTACTTC. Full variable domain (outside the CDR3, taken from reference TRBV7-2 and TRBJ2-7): GAGVSQSPSNKVTEKGKDVELRCDPISGHTALYWYRQSLGQGLEFLIYFQGNSAPDKSGLPSDRFSAERTGGSVSTLTIQRTQQEDSAVYLCASSQTWGTEQYFGPGTRLTVT.